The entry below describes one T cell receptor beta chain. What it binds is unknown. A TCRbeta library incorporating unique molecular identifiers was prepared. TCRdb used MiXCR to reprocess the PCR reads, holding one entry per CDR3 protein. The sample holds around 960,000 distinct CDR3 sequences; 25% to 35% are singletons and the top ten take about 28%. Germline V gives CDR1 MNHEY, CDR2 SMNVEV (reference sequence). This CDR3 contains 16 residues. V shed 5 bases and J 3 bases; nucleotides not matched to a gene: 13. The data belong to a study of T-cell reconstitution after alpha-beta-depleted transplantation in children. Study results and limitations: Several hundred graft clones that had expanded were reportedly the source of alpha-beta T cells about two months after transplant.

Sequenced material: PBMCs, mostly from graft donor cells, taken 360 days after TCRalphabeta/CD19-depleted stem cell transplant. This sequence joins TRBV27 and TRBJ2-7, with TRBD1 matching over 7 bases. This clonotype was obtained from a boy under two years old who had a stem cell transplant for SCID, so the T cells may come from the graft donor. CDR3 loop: CASSLTTGKGLYEQYF. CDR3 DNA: TGTGCCAGCAGTCTCACGACAGGGAAGGGGCTCTACGAGCAGTACTTC.